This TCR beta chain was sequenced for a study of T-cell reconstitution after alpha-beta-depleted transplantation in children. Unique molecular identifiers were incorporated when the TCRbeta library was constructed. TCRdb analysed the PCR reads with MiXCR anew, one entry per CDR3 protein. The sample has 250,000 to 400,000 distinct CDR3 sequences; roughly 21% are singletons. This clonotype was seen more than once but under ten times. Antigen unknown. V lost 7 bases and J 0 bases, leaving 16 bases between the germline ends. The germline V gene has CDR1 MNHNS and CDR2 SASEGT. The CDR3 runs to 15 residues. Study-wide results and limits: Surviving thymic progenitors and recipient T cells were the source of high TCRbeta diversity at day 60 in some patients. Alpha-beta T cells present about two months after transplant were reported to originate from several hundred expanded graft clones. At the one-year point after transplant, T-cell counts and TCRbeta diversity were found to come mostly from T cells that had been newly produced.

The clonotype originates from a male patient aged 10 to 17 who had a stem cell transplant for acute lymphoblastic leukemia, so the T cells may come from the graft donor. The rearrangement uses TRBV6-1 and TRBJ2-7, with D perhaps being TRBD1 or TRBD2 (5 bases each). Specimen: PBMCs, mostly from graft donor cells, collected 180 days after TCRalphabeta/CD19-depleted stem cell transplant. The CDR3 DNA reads TGTGCCAGCACCGAGACCGGGACGGTCTCCTACGAGCAGTACTTC. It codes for CASTETGTVSYEQYF.